Included here is one T cell receptor beta chain sequence, with context. This CDR3 contains 13 residues. Germline CDR1 reads SGHTA; CDR2 reads FQGTGA. The V gene lost 5 bases and the J gene lost 6 bases, with 12 bases spanning the gap. This sample was included in a study of OX40 agonist ivuxolimab in advanced cancers. Assay used: immunoSEQ multiplex PCR; TCRdb lists only in-frame clones, some missing. The sample consists of about 14,000 clones, around 70% of them appearing once. This receptor was identified in an adult with an advanced solid tumor such as melanoma, head and neck, liver or kidney cancer. The source was CD4+ or CD8+ T cells sorted from blood, collected in a trial of the OX40 agonist ivuxolimab. The chain carries TRBV7-3 and TRBJ2-3, with D possibly TRBD2 on 5 matching bases. The CDR3: CASSPLRGDTQYF. The CDR3 DNA is TGTGCCAGCAGCCCCTTGAGAGGGGATACGCAGTATTTT. Together with reference TRBV7-3 and TRBJ2-3, the CDR3 gives the full variable domain: GAGVSQTPSNKVTEKGKYVELRCDPISGHTALYWYRQSLGQGPEFLIYFQGTGAADDSGLPNDRFFAVRPEGSVSTLKIQRTERGDSAVYLCASSPLRGDTQYFGPGTRLTVL.